The sequence of this TCR beta chain was determined in a study of T-cell reconstitution after alpha-beta-depleted transplantation in children. The table lists this clonotype with a few counts. As it was prepared, the TCRbeta library received unique molecular identifiers. One entry per CDR3 protein, called by TCRdb with MiXCR from the PCR reads. The data hold around 960,000 distinct CDR3 sequences, with about 29% observed a single time. The V segment lost 5 bases and the J segment 2 bases; nucleotides outside the gene matches: 10. The CDR3 contains 16 residues. This clonotype originated in a boy younger than two who had a stem cell transplant for SCID, so the T cells may come from the graft donor. Sequencing was performed on PBMCs, mostly from graft donor cells, taken 360 days after TCRalphabeta/CD19-depleted stem cell transplant. The rearrangement uses TRBV12-3 or TRBV12-4 and TRBJ2-7; 9 nucleotides agree with TRBD1. CDR3 region: CASSPTMGQGPYEQYF. The CDR3 region has the DNA TGTGCCAGCAGTCCGACCATGGGACAGGGTCCCTACGAGCAGTACTTC.